This TCR beta chain was captured by sequencing in a study of blood T cell repertoires in COVID-19. This table comes from immunoSEQ multiplex PCR, and its TCRdb copy is limited to in-frame clones, with some not included. The table has about 180,000 clones, 86% seen once; the top ten hold 7.5% to 10%. Donors in Cohort 3 who had recovered were those with two negative PCRs, healthcare professional clearance, or resolution of their symptoms. V was pared by 5 bases and J by 0 bases, with 9 bases between. Germline assignment: CDR1 SGHRS and CDR2 YFSETQ. This CDR3 is 15 amino acids long. The source of this sequence is a woman in her 30s who had recovered from COVID-19. V and J are TRBV5-1 and TRBJ2-6, with D tentatively TRBD2 (6 bases). Sequenced material: PBMCs or T cells enriched from blood (not recorded which). In nucleotides, the CDR3 is TGCGCCAGCAGAGGCGGGGCCTCTGGGGCCAACGTCCTGACTTTC. This sequence encodes CASRGGASGANVLTF.